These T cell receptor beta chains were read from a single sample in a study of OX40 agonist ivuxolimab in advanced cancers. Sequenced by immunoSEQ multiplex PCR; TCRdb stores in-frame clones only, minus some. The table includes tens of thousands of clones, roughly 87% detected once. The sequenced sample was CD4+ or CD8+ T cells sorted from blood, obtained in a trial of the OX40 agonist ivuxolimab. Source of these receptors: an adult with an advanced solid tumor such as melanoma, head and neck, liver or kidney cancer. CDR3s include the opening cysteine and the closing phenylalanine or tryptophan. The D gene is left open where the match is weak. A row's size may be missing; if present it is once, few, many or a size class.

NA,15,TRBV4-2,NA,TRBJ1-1,TGTGCCAGCAGCCAAGTCAGGGATTCGGGGGATGCGGCTTTCTTT,CASSQVRDSGDAAFF
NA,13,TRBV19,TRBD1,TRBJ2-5,TGTGCCAGTAGTATGGACAGGGTTGAGACCCAGTACTTC,CASSMDRVETQYF
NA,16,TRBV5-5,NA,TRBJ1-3,TGTGCCAGCAGCTTAGGGATTTTCCCCTCTGGAAACACCATATATTTT,CASSLGIFPSGNTIYF
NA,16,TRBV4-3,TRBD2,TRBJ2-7,TGCGCCAGCAGCCAAGATCTAGCGGGAGTGGGCTACGAGCAGTACTTC,CASSQDLAGVGYEQYF
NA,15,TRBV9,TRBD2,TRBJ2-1,TGTGCCAGCAGCATGACTAGCGGGAGGGCCGATGAGCAGTTCTTC,CASSMTSGRADEQFF
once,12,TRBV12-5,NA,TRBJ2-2,TGTGCTAGTGGTTTCCTCACCGGGGAGCTGTTTTTT,CASGFLTGELFF
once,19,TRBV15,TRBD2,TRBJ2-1,TGTGCCACCAGCAGAGATTGGGCAAGTAGCGGGAAGCCATACAATGAGCAGTTCTTC,CATSRDWASSGKPYNEQFF
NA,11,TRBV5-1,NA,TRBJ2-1,TGCGCCAGCAGCCGCAACAATGAGCAGTTCTTC,CASSRNNEQFF
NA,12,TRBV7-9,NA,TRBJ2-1,TGTGCCAGCACCGACAAGAGGAATGAGCAGTTCTTC,CASTDKRNEQFF
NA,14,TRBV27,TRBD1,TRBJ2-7,TGTGCCAGCAGTTACGGGACAGGTATCTACGAGCAGTACTTC,CASSYGTGIYEQYF
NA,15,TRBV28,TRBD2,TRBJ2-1,TGTGCCAGCAGTTCACCCGCGGGGGGGCTGGTTCCGCAGTTCTTC,CASSSPAGGLVPQFF
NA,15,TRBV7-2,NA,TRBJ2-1,TGTGCCAGCTCACCGTCAGGGGGGCTCTACAATGAGCAGTTCTTC,CASSPSGGLYNEQFF
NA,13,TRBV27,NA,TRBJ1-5,TGTGCCAGCAGTATGGGATCGTTCCAGCCCCAGCATTTT,CASSMGSFQPQHF
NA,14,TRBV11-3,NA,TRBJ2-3,TGTGCCAGCAGCTTAGACGGCAGCACAGATACGCAGTATTTT,CASSLDGSTDTQYF
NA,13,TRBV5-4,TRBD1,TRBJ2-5,TGTGCCAGCAGTTACGGACAGGGAGGAAGTCAGTACTTC,CASSYGQGGSQYF
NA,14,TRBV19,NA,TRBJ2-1,TGTGCCAGTAGTATAGGTCGCCATTACAATGAGCAGTTCTTC,CASSIGRHYNEQFF
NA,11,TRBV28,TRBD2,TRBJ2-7,TGTGCCAGCAGTCCGGACGGGAGGAGGTACTTC,CASSPDGRRYF
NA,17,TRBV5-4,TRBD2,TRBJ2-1,TGTGCCAGCTTTGGGGGGGGAGCGGGCCCGTCCTACAATGAGCAGTTCTTC,CASFGGGAGPSYNEQFF
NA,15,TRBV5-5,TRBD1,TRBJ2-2,TGTGCCAGCAGTCTACAGGGGTTGTACACCGGGGAGCTGTTTTTT,CASSLQGLYTGELFF
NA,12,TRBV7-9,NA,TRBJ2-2,TGTGCCAGCAGCGCACTCACCGGGGAGCTGTTTTTT,CASSALTGELFF
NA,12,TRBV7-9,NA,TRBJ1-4,TGTGCCAGCGTAGACCGCGATGAAAAACTGTTTTTT,CASVDRDEKLFF
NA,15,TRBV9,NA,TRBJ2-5,TGTGCCAGCAGCGTAGCTAACGGGATGATGGAGACCCAGTACTTC,CASSVANGMMETQYF
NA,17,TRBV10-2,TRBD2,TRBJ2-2,TGCGCCAGCTTAGAGACTAGCGGGGCGGCGAACACCGGGGAGCTGTTTTTT,CASLETSGAANTGELFF
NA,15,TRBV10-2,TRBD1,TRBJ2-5,TGCGCCAGCAGTGAGGGACAGGGGGCAGCGGAGACCCAGTACTTC,CASSEGQGAAETQYF
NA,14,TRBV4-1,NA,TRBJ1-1,TGCGCCAGCAGCTTGTGGGGGGGGAACACTGAAGCTTTCTTT,CASSLWGGNTEAFF
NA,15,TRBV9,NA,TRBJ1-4,TGTGCCAGCAGCGTCGGGGGTTGGACTAATGAAAAACTGTTTTTT,CASSVGGWTNEKLFF
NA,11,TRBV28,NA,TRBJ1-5,TGTGCCAGCAGTGAAAATCAGCCCCAGCATTTT,CASSENQPQHF
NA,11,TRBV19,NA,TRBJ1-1,TGTGCCAGTAGTATCGGGTTGGGAGCTTTCTTT,CASSIGLGAFF
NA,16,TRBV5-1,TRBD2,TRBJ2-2,TGCGCCAGCAGCTTTGGACTAGAAAGGAACACCGGGGAGCTGTTTTTT,CASSFGLERNTGELFF
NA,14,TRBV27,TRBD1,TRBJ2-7,TGTGCCAGCAGTCTACAGGGGGCGATCTACGAGCAGTACTTC,CASSLQGAIYEQYF
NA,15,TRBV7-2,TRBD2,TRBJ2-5,TGTGCCAGCAGCTTAGGCGGGGGGCCGCAAGAGACCCAGTACTTC,CASSLGGGPQETQYF
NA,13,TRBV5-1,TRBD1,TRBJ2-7,TGCGCCAGCAGCTATCGACAGGGGACCGAGCAGTACTTC,CASSYRQGTEQYF
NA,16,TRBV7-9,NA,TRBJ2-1,TGTGCCAGCAGCCACAGGGCTCCCAGCTCCTACAATGAGCAGTTCTTC,CASSHRAPSSYNEQFF
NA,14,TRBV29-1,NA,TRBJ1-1,TGCAGCGTCCGACTGGCGGAAATGAACACTGAAGCTTTCTTT,CSVRLAEMNTEAFF
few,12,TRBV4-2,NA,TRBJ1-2,TGTGCCACCCACGACAGAGCCTATGGCTACACCTTC,CATHDRAYGYTF
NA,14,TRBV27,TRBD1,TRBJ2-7,TGTGCCAGCAGTATCCGGACAGGGGGCTACGAGCAGTACTTC,CASSIRTGGYEQYF
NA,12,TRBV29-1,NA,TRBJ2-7,TGCAGCGCACACACGCGCGCCTACGAGCAGTACTTC,CSAHTRAYEQYF
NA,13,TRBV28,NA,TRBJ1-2,TGTGCCAGCAGCGTCGGGCTCAGGGATGGCTACACCTTC,CASSVGLRDGYTF
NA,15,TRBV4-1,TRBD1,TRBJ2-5,TGCGCCAGCAGCCAAACTACAGGGGTCAGAGAGACCCAGTACTTC,CASSQTTGVRETQYF
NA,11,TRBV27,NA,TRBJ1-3,TGTGCCAGCAGTTTCGGGAACACCATATATTTT,CASSFGNTIYF
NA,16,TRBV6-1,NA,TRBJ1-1,TGTGCCAGCAGTGAAGCCGGGATCGGACCGAACACTGAAGCTTTCTTT,CASSEAGIGPNTEAFF
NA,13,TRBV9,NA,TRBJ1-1,TGTGCCAGCAGCGCCGAAGGGGTAACTGAAGCTTTCTTT,CASSAEGVTEAFF
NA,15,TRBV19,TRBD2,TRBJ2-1,TGTGCCAGTAGTACATCCGGGACTAGCGGGTATGAGCAGTTCTTC,CASSTSGTSGYEQFF
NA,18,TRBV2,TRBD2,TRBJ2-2,TGTGCCAGCGCCGGGACTAGCGGGAGGGCTGCGGACACCGGGGAGCTGTTTTTT,CASAGTSGRAADTGELFF
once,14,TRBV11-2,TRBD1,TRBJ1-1,TGTGCCAGCAGCTTCGGGACAGCGAACACTGAAGCTTTCTTT,CASSFGTANTEAFF